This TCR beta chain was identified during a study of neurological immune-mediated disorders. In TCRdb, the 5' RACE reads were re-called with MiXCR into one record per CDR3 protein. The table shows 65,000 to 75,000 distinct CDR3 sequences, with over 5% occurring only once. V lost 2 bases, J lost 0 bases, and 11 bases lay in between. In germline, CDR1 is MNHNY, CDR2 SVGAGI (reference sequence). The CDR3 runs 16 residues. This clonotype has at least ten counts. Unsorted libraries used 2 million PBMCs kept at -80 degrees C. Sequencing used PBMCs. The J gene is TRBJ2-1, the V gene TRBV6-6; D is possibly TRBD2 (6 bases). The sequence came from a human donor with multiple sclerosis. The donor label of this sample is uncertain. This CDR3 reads CASSYNSGSSYNEQFF. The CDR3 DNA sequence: TGTGCCAGCAGTTACAATAGCGGTAGCTCCTACAATGAGCAGTTCTTC.